Shown below are 14 T cell receptor beta chains from a single sample sequenced in a study of human T cells and chemical hapten exposure. As for time point: patch test 2, 6 weeks after DPC sensitization. The treatment: therapeutic diphenylcyclopropenone sensitization with weekly scalp DPC. MiXCR was run by TCRdb on the RACE reads, yielding one entry per CDR3 protein. The sample comprises about 40,000 distinct CDR3 sequences, 3.3% of which are singletons, and approximately 6.7% rests with the top ten. This sample comprised whole blood, obtained in connection with sensitization to the hapten diphenylcyclopropenone (DPC). Receptors were obtained from a man aged 35 to 55 with alopecia areata. Some clones in this sample may be carry-over from other donors' samples.

This clonotype was seen at least ten times. The V call is TRBV5-1, the J call TRBJ1-3, with D unclear. The CDR3 has 15 amino acids. The V end was cut by 4 bases, the J end by 7 bases, with 18 bases between. CDR1 SGHRS and CDR2 YFSETQ come from the germline V gene. The DNA for the CDR3 is TGCGCCAGCAGCCCAGACGGGGTGCCGCAGAACACCATATATTTT. Translation: CASSPDGVPQNTIYF.

As regards this clonotype: A much bigger clone sits one base away, suggesting this may be a read error. The chain recombines TRBV20-1 with TRBJ1-2; D unresolved. The CDR3 consists of 14 residues. V was cut by 0 bases and J by 5 bases, with 13 bases left in between. Germline V gene lookup returns CDR1 DFQATT and CDR2 SNEGSKA (reference sequence). CDR3 coding DNA: TGCAGTGCTAGAGAACAGCAGAACGCATATGGCTACACCTTC. Protein sequence: CSAREQQNAYGYTF.

Ten or more counts support this clonotype. Written as DNA, the CDR3 is TGTGCCAGCACCTTGACTAGCGGGGACACAGATACGCAGTATTTT. This translates into CASTLTSGDTDTQYF. The chain employs TRBV2 and TRBJ2-3; 11 bases are shared with TRBD2. With 7 bases clipped from V and 2 bases from J, the junction kept 5 bases outside the gene matches. Germline lookup yields CDR1 SNHLY and CDR2 FYNNEI. The CDR3 extends over 15 amino acids.

This clonotype was counted at least ten times. The chain joins TRBV12-3 or TRBV12-4 to TRBJ1-2; a weak D match, TRBD1 (5 bases). The CDR3 runs to 15 residues. The germline V and J ends were trimmed by 4 bases and 4 bases, with 16 bases remaining between them. The CDR3 protein is CASSSRQKTVYGYTF. In nucleotides, the CDR3 is TGTGCCAGCAGTTCAAGACAGAAAACCGTCTATGGCTACACCTTC.

A few counts support this clonotype. The chain uses TRBV27 and TRBJ2-7; perhaps TRBD1 as D (6 bases). The germline CDR1 and CDR2 sequences are MNHEY and SMNVEV (reference sequence). V was clipped by 5 bases and J by 2 bases, with 13 bases between them. This CDR3 is built from 14 residues. The CDR3 reads CASSAGAAPYEQYF. The CDR3 region has the DNA TGTGCCAGCAGTGCAGGGGCAGCTCCCTACGAGCAGTACTTC.

Many counts were recorded for this clonotype. The chain employs TRBV20-1 and TRBJ1-4; D is possibly TRBD1 (5 bases). The CDR3 extends over 15 amino acids. Germline CDR1 and CDR2: DFQATT and SNEGSKA (reference sequence). V gave up 0 bases and J gave up 3 bases, with 11 bases separating them. In nucleotides, the CDR3 is TGCAGTGCTAGAGACAAGACAGCTTCTAATGAAAAACTGTTTTTT. It is translated as CSARDKTASNEKLFF.

There are many counts of this clonotype. The chain links TRBV20-1 to TRBJ1-2, with a possible D match to TRBD1 (6 bases). Germline V lookup: CDR1 DFQATT, CDR2 SNEGSKA (reference sequence). This CDR3 spans 13 amino acids. V was shortened by 0 bases and J by 10 bases, with 15 bases between the two germline ends. CDR3 sequence (DNA): TGCAGTGCTAGAGAATCTGGACAGTTCGTCTACACCTTC. Protein sequence: CSARESGQFVYTF.

The sample holds many counts of this clonotype. J is TRBJ2-2 and V is TRBV6-2 or TRBV6-3, with TRBD1 matching 7 bases. The germline CDR1 and CDR2 sequences are MNHEY and SVGEGT. The V and J ends lost 0 bases and 6 bases, in that order; junction bases with no gene match: 7. The CDR3 runs to 16 residues. The DNA of the CDR3 is TGTGCCAGCAGTTACTCAAGGATTCAGGGGGCCGGGGAGCTGTTTTTT. Encoded protein: CASSYSRIQGAGELFF.

This clonotype was seen at least ten times. This chain joins TRBV11-2 and TRBJ2-5; 11 bases line up with TRBD2. This CDR3 is 15 amino acids long. J was trimmed by 1 base and V by 3 bases; bases with no gene match: 1. Germline V lookup: CDR1 SGHAT, CDR2 FQNNGV. The CDR3 loop reads CASSLTSGAQETQYF. In nucleotides, the CDR3 is TGTGCCAGCAGCTTGACTAGCGGGGCCCAAGAGACCCAGTACTTC.

This clonotype was detected many times. V and J are TRBV12-3 or TRBV12-4 and TRBJ2-3; D ambiguous. The ends were cut back, 2 bases at V and 4 bases at J, with 10 bases in the middle. The CDR3 has 14 amino acids. The CDR3 spells CASSLFDGADTQYF. The DNA of the CDR3 is TGTGCCAGCAGTTTATTCGATGGAGCAGATACGCAGTATTTT.

This clonotype was recorded many times. This chain joins TRBV5-6 and TRBJ2-3, with unresolved D. CDR1 SGHDT and CDR2 YYEEEE come from the germline V gene. Between the trimmed V and J ends, which lost 4 bases and 4 bases, there was a span of 13 bases. The CDR3 sequence is 14 residues long. The CDR3 loop is CASSNLGTPDTQYF. CDR3 coding DNA: TGTGCCAGCAGCAACCTAGGAACCCCAGATACGCAGTATTTT.

This clonotype was recorded many times. This chain joins TRBV7-9 and TRBJ1-2; 9 bases are a match to TRBD1. V was clipped by 5 bases and J by 7 bases; unmatched bases: 8. This CDR3 region has 14 residues. From germline, CDR1 is SEHNR and CDR2 FQNEAQ (reference sequence). The CDR3 region has the DNA TGTGCCAGCAGCCCGAACAGGGGGCAAGGTGGCTACACCTTC. Residues: CASSPNRGQGGYTF.

This clonotype was detected many times. This chain joins TRBV7-3 and TRBJ2-1; 14 positions match TRBD2. Unmatched junction bases numbered 5, after V lost 4 bases and J lost 9 bases. The CDR3 length is 15 residues. From germline, CDR1 is SGHTA and CDR2 FQGTGA. CDR3 sequence (DNA): TGTGCCAGCAGCTCCGGACTAGCGGGAGGCACTGAGCAGTTCTTC. This translates into CASSSGLAGGTEQFF.

There are many counts of this clonotype. This chain uses TRBV6-1 with TRBJ2-1, with 15 bases lining up with TRBD2. The trim removed 1 base at V and 9 bases at J, leaving 4 bases unmatched. This CDR3 is built from 16 residues. Germline values: CDR1 MNHNS, CDR2 SASEGT. In DNA, the CDR3 is TGTGCCAGCAGTGAAGGCTGGACTAGCGGGAGGGGTGAGCAGTTCTTC. Translation: CASSEGWTSGRGEQFF.